This T cell receptor (beta chain) was recovered during a study of cytomegalovirus exposure and HLA in healthy donors. PCR involved 60 Vbeta and 13 Jbeta primers. Original analysis: Unique TCR beta chains numbered about 72 million in a later analysis, with roughly 10 million shared. Some clones are missing from TCRdb's copy, which holds only in-frame ones; the method was immunoSEQ multiplex PCR. The DNA gave D and trimming, while V, J and clone size come from that table. The sample carries 100,000 to 150,000 clones, less than 80% recorded once. CDR1 ENHRY and CDR2 SYGVKD come from the germline V gene. The CDR3 has 15 amino acids. V shed 8 bases, J shed 5 bases, and the junction held 13 bases outside the gene matches. In this sample, this clone turned up a few times.

The sample taken for sequencing was PBMCs. The sequence came from a man aged 40-49 years in good health and CMV-seropositive. The chain has TRBV10-3 and TRBJ2-3, with 7 bases that match TRBD2. CDR3 DNA: TGTGCCATCTGCGGGGAAGGGGAGGGGAGAGATACGCAGTATTTT. Its protein product is CAICGEGEGRDTQYF.